This TCR beta chain originates from a study of T cell responses to AZD1222 COVID-19 vaccine. Whole-study results and caveats: Increased Spike-specific TCR breadth and depth were observed after two AZD1222 doses. Donors in the cohort were predominantly white British and more often female, and clonal diversity was possibly underestimated. Spike-wide vaccine-associated CD4 TCRs dominated at 160-218 and 743-854.

In regard to this clone: The antigen is unknown.

Looked up from germline, CDR1 is SGHDN and CDR2 is FVKESK. The CDR3 totals 14 residues. The V gene end was trimmed by 5 bases and the J gene end by 5 bases; junction bases not matched to a gene: 5. The assay was immunoSEQ multiplex PCR, and TCRdb's table has in-frame clones only and misses some. In the table there are around 160,000 clones, more than 75% of which are singletons. The receptor's source is an adult in good health. This chain links TRBV14 with TRBJ2-2; 7 bases are a match to TRBD2. This sample comprised peripheral blood, obtained on day 0 of MenACWY control vaccination. For the CDR3, the DNA is TGTGCCAGCAGCAACAAGGGAGGGACCGGGGAGCTGTTTTTT. The encoded protein is CASSNKGGTGELFF. Based on the CDR3 plus reference TRBV14 and TRBJ2-2, the full variable domain is EAGVTQFPSHSVIEKGQTVTLRCDPISGHDNLYWYRRVMGKEIKFLLHFVKESKQDESGMPNNRFLAERTGGTYSTLKVQPAELEDSGVYFCASSNKGGTGELFFGEGSRLTVL.